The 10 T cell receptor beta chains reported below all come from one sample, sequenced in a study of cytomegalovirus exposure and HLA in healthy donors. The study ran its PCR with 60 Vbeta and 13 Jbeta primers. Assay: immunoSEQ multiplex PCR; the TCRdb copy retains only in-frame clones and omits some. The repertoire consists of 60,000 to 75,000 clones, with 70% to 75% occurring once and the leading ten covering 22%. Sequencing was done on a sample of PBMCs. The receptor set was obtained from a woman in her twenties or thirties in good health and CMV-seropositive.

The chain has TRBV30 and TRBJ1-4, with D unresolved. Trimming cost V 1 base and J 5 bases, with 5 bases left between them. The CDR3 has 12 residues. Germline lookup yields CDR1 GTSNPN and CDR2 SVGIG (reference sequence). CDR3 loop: CAWSEENEKLFF. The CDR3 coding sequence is TGTGCCTGGAGTGAGGAGAATGAAAAACTGTTTTTT.

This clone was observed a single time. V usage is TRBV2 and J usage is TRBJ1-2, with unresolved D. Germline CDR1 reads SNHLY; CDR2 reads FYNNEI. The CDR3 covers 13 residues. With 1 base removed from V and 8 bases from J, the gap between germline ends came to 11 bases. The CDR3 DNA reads TGTGCCAGCAGTGAAGAGAGGGTTGAAGGCTACACCTTC. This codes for CASSEERVEGYTF.

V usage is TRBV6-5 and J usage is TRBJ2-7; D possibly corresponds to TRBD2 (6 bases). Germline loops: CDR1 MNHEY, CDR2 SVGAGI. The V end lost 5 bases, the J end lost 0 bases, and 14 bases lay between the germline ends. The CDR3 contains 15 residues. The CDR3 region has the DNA TGTGCCAGCAGTCGTAGCGGAGTTAGCTCCTACGAGCAGTACTTC. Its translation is CASSRSGVSSYEQYF.

The CDR3 DNA sequence: TGTGCCAGCAGTTACCAGGGGAGCTACGAGCAGTACTTC. Translating gives CASSYQGSYEQYF. The J gene is TRBJ2-7, the V gene TRBV6-5; tentatively, D is TRBD1 (6 bases). The germline V gene encodes CDR1 MNHEY and CDR2 SVGAGI. This CDR3 contains 13 residues. The ends were cut back, 2 bases at V and 3 bases at J, with 8 bases in the middle.

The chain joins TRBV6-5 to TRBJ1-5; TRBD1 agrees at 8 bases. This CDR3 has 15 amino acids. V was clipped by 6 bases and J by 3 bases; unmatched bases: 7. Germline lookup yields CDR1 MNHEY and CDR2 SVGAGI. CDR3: CASRSQGGSNQPQHF. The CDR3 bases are TGTGCCAGCAGGTCACAGGGGGGGTCCAATCAGCCCCAGCATTTT.

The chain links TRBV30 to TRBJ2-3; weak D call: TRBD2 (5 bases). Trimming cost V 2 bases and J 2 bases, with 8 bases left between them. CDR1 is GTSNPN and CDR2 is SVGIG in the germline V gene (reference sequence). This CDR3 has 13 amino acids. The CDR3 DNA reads TGTGCCTGGAGTAACGGGATCACAGATACGCAGTATTTT. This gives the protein CAWSNGITDTQYF.

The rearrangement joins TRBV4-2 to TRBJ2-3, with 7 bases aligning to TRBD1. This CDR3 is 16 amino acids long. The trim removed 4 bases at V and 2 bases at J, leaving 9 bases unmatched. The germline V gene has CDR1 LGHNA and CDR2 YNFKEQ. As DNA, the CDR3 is TGTGCCAGCAGCCGAGGGGACGGACAGGCCACAGATACGCAGTATTTT. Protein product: CASSRGDGQATDTQYF.

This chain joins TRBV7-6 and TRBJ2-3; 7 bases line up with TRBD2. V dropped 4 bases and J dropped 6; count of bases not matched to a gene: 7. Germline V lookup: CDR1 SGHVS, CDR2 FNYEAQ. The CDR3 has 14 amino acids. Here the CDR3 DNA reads TGTGCCAGCAGCTCTAGCGGTCTGCGGGATACGCAGTATTTT. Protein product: CASSSSGLRDTQYF.

CDR3 coding DNA: TGCGCCAGCAGCTTGGAGACTAGCCAATCCTACAATGAGCAGTTCTTC. Protein: CASSLETSQSYNEQFF. The rearrangement uses TRBV5-1 and TRBJ2-1; 7 bases match TRBD2. Germline V gene sequence: CDR1 SGHRS, CDR2 YFSETQ. V dropped 0 bases and J dropped 1; count of bases not matched to a gene: 4. The CDR3 has 16 residues.

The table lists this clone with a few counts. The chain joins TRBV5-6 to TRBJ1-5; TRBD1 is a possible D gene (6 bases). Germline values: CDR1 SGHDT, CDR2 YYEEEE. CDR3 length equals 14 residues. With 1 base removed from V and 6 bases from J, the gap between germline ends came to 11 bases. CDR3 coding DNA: TGTGCCAGCAGCTTGTGGGGGCTGGTTCAGCCCCAGCATTTT. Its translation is CASSLWGLVQPQHF.